A selection of T cell receptor beta chains follows, all from one sample in a study of blood T cell repertoires in COVID-19. Method: immunoSEQ multiplex PCR; TCRdb's copy keeps in-frame clones and lacks some. Of 200,000 to 250,000 clones listed, approximately 80% are singletons. The sequencing input was peripheral blood. The receptor set was obtained from an elderly woman with COVID-19, enrolled during active disease. The conserved cysteine and the conserved F or W are not part of the CDR3 here. Fields, in order: D gene, V gene, CDR3 protein. The D gene is left open where the match is weak.

d_gene: .; v_gene: TRBV15; CDR3aa: ATSRARDGGYGYT
d_gene: TRBD2; v_gene: TRBV5-1; CDR3aa: ASSSTSGSYEQY
d_gene: TRBD2; v_gene: TRBV12-3/TRBV12-4; CDR3aa: ASSNGGVHWY
d_gene: TRBD1; v_gene: TRBV6-6; CDR3aa: ASSYSDRDIEQF
d_gene: .; v_gene: TRBV5-4; CDR3aa: ASSLARQGSPSGNTIY
d_gene: TRBD1; v_gene: TRBV5-1; CDR3aa: ASSLSRDRATGELF
d_gene: TRBD1; v_gene: TRBV3-1/TRBV3-2; CDR3aa: ASSQLLGGITNTEAF
d_gene: TRBD1; v_gene: TRBV10-3; CDR3aa: AISSQGGNSNQPQH
d_gene: TRBD1; v_gene: TRBV6-6; CDR3aa: ASSPQEGAGYSNQPQH
d_gene: .; v_gene: TRBV29-1; CDR3aa: SGVQGSYEQY
d_gene: TRBD1; v_gene: TRBV7-3; CDR3aa: ASSPRATGVYGYT
d_gene: .; v_gene: TRBV9; CDR3aa: ASSVGGPGYT
d_gene: TRBD1; v_gene: TRBV18; CDR3aa: ASSPPLRRAGGYSNYGYT
d_gene: TRBD2; v_gene: TRBV25-1; CDR3aa: ASSQRLAAYTDTQY
d_gene: .; v_gene: TRBV7-8; CDR3aa: ASSLMDAGNEQF
d_gene: .; v_gene: TRBV25-1; CDR3aa: ASSGAGPGGNTIY
d_gene: .; v_gene: TRBV3-1/TRBV3-2; CDR3aa: ASSHPQGNTEAF
d_gene: TRBD2; v_gene: TRBV19; CDR3aa: ASSHTSLAGGHEQF
d_gene: TRBD1; v_gene: TRBV7-2; CDR3aa: ASSRTGVTGELF
d_gene: TRBD1; v_gene: TRBV7-3; CDR3aa: ASSLSPVDRVPYNEQF
d_gene: TRBD1; v_gene: TRBV5-1; CDR3aa: ASSLNRGPYEQY
d_gene: .; v_gene: TRBV28; CDR3aa: ASSSGYGYT
d_gene: TRBD1; v_gene: TRBV5-1; CDR3aa: ASYDRAQETQY
d_gene: TRBD1; v_gene: TRBV7-6; CDR3aa: ASSLGDSYNNEQF
d_gene: .; v_gene: TRBV3-1/TRBV3-2; CDR3aa: ASSLRGAGNTIY